This entry lists 23 T cell receptor beta chains sequenced from one sample in a study of blood T cell repertoires in COVID-19. Here immunoSEQ multiplex PCR was the method, and the copy in TCRdb shows in-frame clones only, minus some. This sample has around 170,000 clones, with 88% found just once. The sample was peripheral blood. These receptors came from a man between 60 and 70 years old with acute or convalescent COVID-19.

The rearrangement joins TRBV4-1 to TRBJ2-7; TRBD1 agrees at 8 bases. The CDR3 covers 19 residues. Looked up from germline, CDR1 is MGHRA and CDR2 is YSYEKL. V lost 1 base, J lost 1 base, and 15 bases stayed unmatched. This CDR3 is CASSQVGRGHIRSSYEQYV. The DNA for the CDR3 is TGCGCCAGCAGCCAAGTCGGCAGGGGGCACATTCGATCGTCCTACGAGCAGTACGTC.

The chain recombines TRBV6-1 with TRBJ1-3; D may be TRBD1 (6 bases). The V and J ends lost 4 bases and 0 bases respectively, with 13 bases between them. The CDR3 is made up of 16 amino acids. Germline loops: CDR1 MNHNS, CDR2 SASEGT. Here the CDR3 reads CASSVPDSRSGNTIYF. CDR3 nucleotides: TGTGCCAGCAGTGTACCGGACAGTCGCTCTGGAAACACCATATATTTT.

This clone was seen just once. This chain uses TRBV12-2 with TRBJ1-5; the D call in the table, TRBD1, was not verified against the DNA. TRBV12-2 is recorded as a pseudogene. CDR3 size: 16 residues. The chain's CDR3 is CASRLISQVNNQPQHF. The DNA for the CDR3 is TGTGCAAGTCGCTTAATTTCACAGGTGAACAATCAGCCCCAGCATTTT.

CDR3 residues: CASSVDGATNYGYTF. The CDR3 region has the DNA TGTGCCAGCAGCGTAGATGGGGCGACTAACTATGGCTACACCTTC. J is TRBJ1-2 and V is TRBV9, with D possibly being TRBD1 (5 bases). This CDR3 has 15 amino acids. V was trimmed by 0 bases and J by 0 bases, leaving 9 bases between them. CDR1 is SGDLS, CDR2 YYNGEE, per germline.

The rearrangement joins TRBV5-1 to TRBJ2-5; possible D gene TRBD1, 5 bases. The ends were cut back, 0 bases at V and 3 bases at J, with 12 bases in the middle. Looked up from germline, CDR1 is SGHRS and CDR2 is YFSETQ. This CDR3 contains 15 residues. The CDR3 coding sequence is TGCGCCAGCAGCTTGGGTGGCAGGGCAGAAGAGACCCAGTACTTC. Its translation: CASSLGGRAEETQYF.

This clone was recorded once. The chain joins TRBV3-1 (or the pseudogene TRBV3-2) to TRBJ1-2; 8 bases fit TRBD1. V shed 3 bases, J shed 2 bases, and the junction held 2 bases outside the gene matches. CDR3 length equals 14 residues. In germline, CDR1 is LGHDT, CDR2 YNNKEL (reference sequence). CDR3 nucleotides: TGTGCCAGCAGCCACCGGGACAGGAACTATGGCTACACCTTC. Its protein product is CASSHRDRNYGYTF.

This chain connects TRBV9 to TRBJ2-2; 8 bases map to TRBD2. The CDR3 consists of 18 residues. Looked up from germline, CDR1 is SGDLS and CDR2 is YYNGEE. The V segment lost 0 bases and the J segment 0 bases; nucleotides outside the gene matches: 7. The CDR3 nucleotides are TGTGCCAGCAGCGTAGTGGGTGGAGCGGGGGCGAACACCGGGGAGCTGTTTTTT. The encoded protein is CASSVVGGAGANTGELFF.

The chain employs TRBV7-2 and TRBJ2-5; 12 bases match TRBD2. The V segment lost 4 bases and the J segment 4 bases; nucleotides outside the gene matches: 4. The CDR3 is 15 residues long. Germline-derived CDR1 and CDR2 are SGHTA and FQGNSA. The CDR3 spells CASSSSGRALETQYF. In nucleotides, the CDR3 is TGTGCCAGCAGCTCTAGCGGGAGGGCCTTAGAGACCCAGTACTTC.

This chain links TRBV9 with TRBJ1-2, with D hard to call. V was pared by 4 bases and J by 1 base, with 11 bases between. The germline gives CDR1 SGDLS, CDR2 YYNGEE. The CDR3 totals 14 residues. The CDR3 region has the DNA TGTGCCAGCAGCCCCATGGGGAGTAACTATGGCTACACCTTC. Translating it yields CASSPMGSNYGYTF.

This chain connects TRBV18 to TRBJ1-2; D not certain. V was trimmed by 2 bases and J by 6 bases, leaving 10 bases between them. Germline V lookup: CDR1 KGHSH, CDR2 LQKENI. The CDR3 is 13 residues long. The CDR3 protein is CASSPVRADGYTF. CDR3 DNA sequence: TGTGCCAGCTCACCAGTCCGAGCGGATGGCTACACCTTC.

Only one count was recorded for this clone. This chain joins TRBV5-1 and TRBJ2-2, with 9 bases lining up with TRBD2. The CDR3 runs to 15 residues. The junction had 6 bases not matched to a gene; V was cut back by 4 bases and J by 5 bases. Germline lookup yields CDR1 SGHRS and CDR2 YFSETQ. The CDR3 nucleotides are TGCGCCAGCAGCCAAGCGGGGGGTGGAACCGGGGAGCTGTTTTTT. Translated: CASSQAGGGTGELFF. The full variable domain, rest sourced from reference TRBV5-1 and TRBJ2-2, is KAGVTQTPRYLIKTRGQQVTLSCSPISGHRSVSWYQQTPGQGLQFLFEYFSETQRNKGNFPGRFSGRQFSNSRSEMNVSTLELGDSALYLCASSQAGGGTGELFFGEGSRLTVL.

The chain joins TRBV29-1 to TRBJ2-2; 12 nucleotides agree with TRBD2. The CDR3 is made up of 17 amino acids. V lost 6 bases, J lost 1 base, and 9 bases stayed unmatched. Germline V gene lookup returns CDR1 SQVTM and CDR2 ANQGSEA. The CDR3 protein is CSVQLAGGPKNTGELFF. In DNA, the CDR3 is TGCAGCGTGCAACTAGCGGGAGGTCCAAAGAACACCGGGGAGCTGTTTTTT.

V usage is TRBV7-9 and J usage is TRBJ2-3; TRBD2 aligns across 13 bases. The J segment lost 2 bases and the V segment lost 5 bases, leaving 7 bases of the junction unmatched. Germline assignment: CDR1 SEHNR and CDR2 FQNEAQ (reference sequence). The CDR3 extends over 17 amino acids. In DNA, the CDR3 is TGTGCCAGCAGCCTAGGGACTAGCGGGACCTCCACAGATACGCAGTATTTT. It yields the protein CASSLGTSGTSTDTQYF.

CDR3 nucleotide sequence: TGCGCCAGCAGCCAGGAACGGGTAGACAGCCGATATAGCAATCAGCCCCAGCATTTT. As protein: CASSQERVDSRYSNQPQHF. The J gene is TRBJ1-5, the V gene TRBV4-3; tentative D call: TRBD1 (5 bases). The CDR3 has 19 residues. V lost 3 bases and J 0 bases, leaving 21 bases between the germline ends. Germline V CDR1 and CDR2: LGHNA, YSLEER.

V is TRBV27 and J is TRBJ1-5; TRBD1 agrees at 7 bases. This CDR3 region has 15 residues. After removal of 8 bases from V and 6 bases from J, the junction contained 13 bases not matched to a gene. CDR1 is MNHEY and CDR2 is SMNVEV in the germline V gene (reference sequence). CDR3 in DNA: TGTGCCAGCGCCCCTCGACAGGGAGGACGTCAGCCCCAGCATTTT. Translation gives CASAPRQGGRQPQHF.

The chain couples TRBV19 to TRBJ2-3, with 11 bases identical to TRBD2. J lost 4 bases, V lost 3 bases, and 6 bases had no gene match. CDR3 length: 16 residues. The germline V gene has CDR1 LNHDA and CDR2 SQIVND (reference sequence). CDR3 coding DNA: TGTGCCAGTAGTATTGGGCTAGCGGGGGGTTCAGATACGCAGTATTTT. Translation gives CASSIGLAGGSDTQYF. The whole variable domain, remainder taken from reference TRBV19 and TRBJ2-3, is DGGITQSPKYLFRKEGQNVTLSCEQNLNHDAMYWYRQDPGQGLRLIYYSQIVNDFQKGDIAEGYSVSREKKESFPLTVTSAQKNPTAFYLCASSIGLAGGSDTQYFGPGTRLTVL.

The chain carries TRBV18 and TRBJ2-7; TRBD1 matches at 8 bases. J lost 5 bases, V lost 3 bases, and 9 bases had no gene match. Germline assignment: CDR1 KGHSH and CDR2 LQKENI. The CDR3 runs to 15 residues. CDR3 coding DNA: TGTGCCAGCTCACCTTCAGGGGGCGCGACAGACGAGCAGTACTTC. Its translation is CASSPSGGATDEQYF.

The chain links TRBV5-6 to TRBJ2-5, with 12 bases aligning to TRBD2. Germline values: CDR1 SGHDT, CDR2 YYEEEE. CDR3 length equals 15 residues. The J segment lost 2 bases and the V segment lost 5 bases, leaving 4 bases of the junction unmatched. The CDR3 sequence is CASSPSGRGQETQYF. Here the CDR3 DNA reads TGTGCCAGCAGTCCTAGCGGGAGGGGGCAAGAGACCCAGTACTTC.

The chain employs TRBV7-8 and TRBJ1-6, with 7 bases identical to TRBD1. The CDR3 sequence is 14 residues long. Germline V gene sequence: CDR1 SGHVS, CDR2 FQNEAQ. V dropped 4 bases and J dropped 8; count of bases not matched to a gene: 5. CDR3 protein: CASSWNRGDSPLHF. Here the CDR3 DNA reads TGTGCCAGCAGCTGGAACAGGGGTGATTCACCCCTCCACTTT.

The CDR3 DNA is TGCAGCGTTGAACCAGGGTCCACCGGGGAGCTGTTTTTT. Its translation: CSVEPGSTGELFF. The chain couples TRBV29-1 to TRBJ2-2, with D possibly TRBD1 on 5 matching bases. Germline V gives CDR1 SQVTM, CDR2 ANQGSEA. CDR3 length: 13 amino acids. Trimming took off 2 bases at V and 4 bases at J, with 8 bases between the two ends.

The chain employs TRBV19 and TRBJ2-5; TRBD1 is a possible D gene (6 bases). Trimming removed 5 bases at V and 3 bases at J, with 13 bases between. Germline V lookup: CDR1 LNHDA, CDR2 SQIVND (reference sequence). The CDR3 is 14 amino acids. The CDR3 is CASSPQDRKETQYF. As DNA, the CDR3 is TGTGCCAGTAGTCCCCAGGACAGAAAAGAGACCCAGTACTTC.

V gene TRBV11-2 combines with J gene TRBJ1-2; D remains ambiguous. Per the germline V gene, CDR1 is SGHAT and CDR2 is FQNNGV. V was shortened by 6 bases and J by 8 bases, with 19 bases between the two germline ends. The CDR3 has 14 amino acids. CDR3 nucleotides: TGTGCCAGCAGTTTCCGCGAAACCGCTCCGGGCTACACCTTC. Translated: CASSFRETAPGYTF.

The rearrangement joins TRBV19 to TRBJ2-1; 10 positions match TRBD1. The CDR3 totals 17 residues. Germline loops: CDR1 LNHDA, CDR2 SQIVND (reference sequence). V was pared by 1 base and J by 2 bases, with 5 bases of the junction left unmatched. The CDR3 nucleotides read TGTGCCAGTAGTATAGGTTCCGGGACAGGGGCCTACAATGAGCAGTTCTTC. Translation gives CASSIGSGTGAYNEQFF. The full variable domain, in which reference TRBV19 and TRBJ2-1 provide the parts outside the CDR3, is DGGITQSPKYLFRKEGQNVTLSCEQNLNHDAMYWYRQDPGQGLRLIYYSQIVNDFQKGDIAEGYSVSREKKESFPLTVTSAQKNPTAFYLCASSIGSGTGAYNEQFFGPGTRLTVL.